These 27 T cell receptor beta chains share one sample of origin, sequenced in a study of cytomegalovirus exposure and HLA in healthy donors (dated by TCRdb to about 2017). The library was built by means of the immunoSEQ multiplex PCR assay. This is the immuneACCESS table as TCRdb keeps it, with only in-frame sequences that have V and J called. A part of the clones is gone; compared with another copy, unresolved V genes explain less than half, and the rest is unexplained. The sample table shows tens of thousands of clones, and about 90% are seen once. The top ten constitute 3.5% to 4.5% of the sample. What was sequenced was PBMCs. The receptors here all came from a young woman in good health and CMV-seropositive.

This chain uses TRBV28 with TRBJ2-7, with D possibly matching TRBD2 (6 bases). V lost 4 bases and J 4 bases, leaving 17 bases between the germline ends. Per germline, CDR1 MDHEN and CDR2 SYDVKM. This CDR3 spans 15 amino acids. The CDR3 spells CASSSLGAGTYEQYF. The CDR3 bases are TGTGCCAGCAGTTCCCTCGGGGCAGGGACTTACGAGCAGTACTTC.

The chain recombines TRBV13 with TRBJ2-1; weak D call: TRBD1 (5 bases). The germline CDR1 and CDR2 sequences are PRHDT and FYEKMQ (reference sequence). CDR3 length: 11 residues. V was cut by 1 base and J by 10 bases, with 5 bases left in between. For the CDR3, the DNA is TGTGCCAGCAGCTTAGAGGGGGAGCAGTTCTTC. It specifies CASSLEGEQFF.

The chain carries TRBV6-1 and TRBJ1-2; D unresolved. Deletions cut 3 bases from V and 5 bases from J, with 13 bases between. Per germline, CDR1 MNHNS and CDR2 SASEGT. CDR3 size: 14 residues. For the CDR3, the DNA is TGTGCCAGCAGTGAGGGAACGGGGAGGTATGGCTACACCTTC. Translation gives CASSEGTGRYGYTF.

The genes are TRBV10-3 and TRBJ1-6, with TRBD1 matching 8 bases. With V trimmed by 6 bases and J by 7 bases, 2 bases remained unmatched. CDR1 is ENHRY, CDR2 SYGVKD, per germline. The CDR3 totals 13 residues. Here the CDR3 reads CAIRDRDNSPLHF. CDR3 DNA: TGTGCCATCAGGGACAGGGACAATTCACCCCTCCACTTT.

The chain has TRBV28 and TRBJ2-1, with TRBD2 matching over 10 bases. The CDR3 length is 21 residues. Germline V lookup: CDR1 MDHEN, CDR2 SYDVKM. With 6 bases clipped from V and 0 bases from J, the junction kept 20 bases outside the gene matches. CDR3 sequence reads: CASSPSVGVGASGSSYNEQFF. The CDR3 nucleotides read TGTGCCAGCAGCCCCTCCGTGGGGGTAGGTGCTAGCGGGAGCTCCTACAATGAGCAGTTCTTC.

CDR3 amino acids: CASSLWLGLAGGQEQYF. The CDR3 coding sequence is TGTGCCAGCAGCTTGTGGTTGGGCCTAGCGGGGGGGCAGGAGCAGTATTTT. The chain has TRBV5-6 and TRBJ2-3, with TRBD2 matching 12 bases. Germline CDR1 SGHDT, CDR2 YYEEEE. V dropped 1 base and J dropped 11; count of bases not matched to a gene: 14. The CDR3 loop spans 17 amino acids.

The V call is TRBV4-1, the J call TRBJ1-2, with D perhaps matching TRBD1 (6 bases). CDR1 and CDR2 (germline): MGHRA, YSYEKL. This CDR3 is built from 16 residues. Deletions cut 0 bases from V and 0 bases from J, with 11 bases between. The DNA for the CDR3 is TGCGCCAGCAGCCAAGAGGGGGCAGGGGCTAACTATGGCTACACCTTC. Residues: CASSQEGAGANYGYTF.

The chain's CDR3 is CASSYPPGQGAGELFF. CDR3 in DNA: TGTGCCAGCAGTTACCCACCGGGACAGGGGGCCGGGGAGCTGTTTTTT. This sequence joins TRBV6-5 and TRBJ2-2; 11 bases align to TRBD1. This CDR3 region has 16 residues. Germline assignment: CDR1 MNHEY and CDR2 SVGAGI. The J segment lost 6 bases and the V segment lost 2 bases, leaving 5 bases of the junction unmatched.

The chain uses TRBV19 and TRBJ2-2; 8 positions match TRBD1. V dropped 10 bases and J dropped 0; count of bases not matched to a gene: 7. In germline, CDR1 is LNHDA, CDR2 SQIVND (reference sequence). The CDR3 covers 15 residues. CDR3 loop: CATKAGGPNTGELFF. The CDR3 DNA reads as TGTGCCACTAAAGCAGGGGGCCCGAACACCGGGGAGCTGTTTTTT.

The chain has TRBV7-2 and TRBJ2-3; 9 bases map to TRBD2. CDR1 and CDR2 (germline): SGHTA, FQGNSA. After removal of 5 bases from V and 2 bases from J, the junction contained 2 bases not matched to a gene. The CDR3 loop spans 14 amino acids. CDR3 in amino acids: CASSRGLATDTQYF. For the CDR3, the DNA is TGTGCCAGCAGCCGGGGACTAGCCACAGATACGCAGTATTTT. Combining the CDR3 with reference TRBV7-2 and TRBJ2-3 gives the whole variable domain GAGVSQSPSNKVTEKGKDVELRCDPISGHTALYWYRQSLGQGLEFLIYFQGNSAPDKSGLPSDRFSAERTGGSVSTLTIQRTQQEDSAVYLCASSRGLATDTQYFGPGTRLTVL.

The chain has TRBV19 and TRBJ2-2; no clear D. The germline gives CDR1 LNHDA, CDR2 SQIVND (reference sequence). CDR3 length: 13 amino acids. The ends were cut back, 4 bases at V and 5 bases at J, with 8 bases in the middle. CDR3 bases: TGTGCCAGTAGTAAAACAGAGACCGGGGAGCTGTTTTTT. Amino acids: CASSKTETGELFF.

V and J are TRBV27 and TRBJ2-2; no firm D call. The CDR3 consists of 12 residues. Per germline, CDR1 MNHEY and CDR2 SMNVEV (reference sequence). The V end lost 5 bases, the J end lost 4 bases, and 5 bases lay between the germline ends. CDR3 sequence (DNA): TGTGCCAGCAGTCCTCTCACCGGGGAGCTGTTTTTT. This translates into CASSPLTGELFF.

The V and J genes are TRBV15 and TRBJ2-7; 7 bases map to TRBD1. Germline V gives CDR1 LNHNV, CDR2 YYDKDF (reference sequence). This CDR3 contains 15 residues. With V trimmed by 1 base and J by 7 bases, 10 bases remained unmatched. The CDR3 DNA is TGTGCCACCAGCAGAGTCGGAAAGGGGGCAGGGGAGCAGTACTTC. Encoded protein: CATSRVGKGAGEQYF.

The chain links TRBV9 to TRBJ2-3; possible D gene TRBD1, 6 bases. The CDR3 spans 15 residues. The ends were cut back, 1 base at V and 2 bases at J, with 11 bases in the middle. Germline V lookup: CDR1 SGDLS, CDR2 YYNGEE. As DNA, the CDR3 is TGTGCCAGCAGCGTATCGGGGACAATCACAGATACGCAGTATTTT. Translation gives CASSVSGTITDTQYF.

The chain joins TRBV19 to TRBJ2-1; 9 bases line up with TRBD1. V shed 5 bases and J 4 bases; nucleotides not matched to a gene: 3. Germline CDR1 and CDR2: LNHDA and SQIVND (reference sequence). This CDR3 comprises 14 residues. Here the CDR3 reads CASSQTGGYNEQFF. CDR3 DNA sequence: TGTGCCAGTAGTCAGACAGGGGGGTACAATGAGCAGTTCTTC.

This chain's CDR3 is CASSLIGTGTGELFF. The DNA for the CDR3 is TGTGCCAGCAGCCTAATAGGGACAGGGACGGGGGAGCTGTTTTTT. This rearrangement joins TRBV28 to TRBJ2-2; 9 positions agree with TRBD1. The junction had 10 bases not matched to a gene; V was cut back by 6 bases and J by 8 bases. CDR3 length: 15 amino acids. In germline, CDR1 is MDHEN, CDR2 SYDVKM. Full variable domain (remainder filled in from reference TRBV28 and TRBJ2-2): DVKVTQSSRYLVKRTGEKVFLECVQDMDHENMFWYRQDPGLGLRLIYFSYDVKMKEKGDIPEGYSVSREKKERFSLILESASTNQTSMYLCASSLIGTGTGELFFGEGSRLTVL.

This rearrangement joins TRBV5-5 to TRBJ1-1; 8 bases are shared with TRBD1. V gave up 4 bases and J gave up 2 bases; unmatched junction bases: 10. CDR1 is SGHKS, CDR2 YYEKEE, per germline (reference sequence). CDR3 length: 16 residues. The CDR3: CASSRGTGKPNTEAFF. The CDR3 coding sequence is TGTGCCAGCAGCCGCGGGACAGGCAAACCAAACACTGAAGCTTTCTTT.

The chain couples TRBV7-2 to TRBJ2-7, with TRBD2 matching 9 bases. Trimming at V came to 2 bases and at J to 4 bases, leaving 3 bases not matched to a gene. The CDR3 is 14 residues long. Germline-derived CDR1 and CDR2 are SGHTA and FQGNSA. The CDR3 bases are TGTGCCAGCAGCTTAAGGCGGGGGGGATACGAGCAGTACTTC. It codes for CASSLRRGGYEQYF.

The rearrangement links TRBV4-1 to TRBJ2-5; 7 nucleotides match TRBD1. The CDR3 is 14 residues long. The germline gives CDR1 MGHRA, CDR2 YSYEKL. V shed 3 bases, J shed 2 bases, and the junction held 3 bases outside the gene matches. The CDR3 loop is CASSQGQRQETQYF. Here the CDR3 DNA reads TGCGCCAGCAGCCAGGGACAGAGACAAGAGACCCAGTACTTC.

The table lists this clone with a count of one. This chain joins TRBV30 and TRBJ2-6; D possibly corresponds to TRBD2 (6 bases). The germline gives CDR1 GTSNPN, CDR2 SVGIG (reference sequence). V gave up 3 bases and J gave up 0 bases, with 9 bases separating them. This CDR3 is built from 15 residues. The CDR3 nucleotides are TGTGCCTGGAGGGCGGGGTCCTCTGGGGCCAACGTCCTGACTTTC. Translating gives CAWRAGSSGANVLTF.

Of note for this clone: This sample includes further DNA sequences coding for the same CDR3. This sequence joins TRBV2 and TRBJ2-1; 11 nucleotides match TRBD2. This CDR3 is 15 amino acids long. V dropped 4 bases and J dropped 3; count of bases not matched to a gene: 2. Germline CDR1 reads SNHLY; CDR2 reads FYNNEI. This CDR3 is CASSAGTSGYNEQFF. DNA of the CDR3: TGTGCCAGCAGTGCCGGGACTAGCGGCTACAATGAGCAGTTCTTC.

The CDR3, as DNA: TGTGCCAGCAGTTTCCAGGACAGGGCTATTCAGCCCCAGCATTTT. It yields the protein CASSFQDRAIQPQHF. This chain uses TRBV28 with TRBJ1-5; 8 nucleotides match TRBD1. Trimming at V came to 3 bases and at J to 6 bases, leaving 7 bases not matched to a gene. CDR1 MDHEN and CDR2 SYDVKM come from the germline V gene. The CDR3 has 15 residues.

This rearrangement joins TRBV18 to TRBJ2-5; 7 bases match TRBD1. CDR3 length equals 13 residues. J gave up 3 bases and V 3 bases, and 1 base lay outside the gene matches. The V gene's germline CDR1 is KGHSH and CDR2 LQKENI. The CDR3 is CASSPGQKETQYF. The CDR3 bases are TGTGCCAGCTCACCGGGACAGAAAGAGACCCAGTACTTC.

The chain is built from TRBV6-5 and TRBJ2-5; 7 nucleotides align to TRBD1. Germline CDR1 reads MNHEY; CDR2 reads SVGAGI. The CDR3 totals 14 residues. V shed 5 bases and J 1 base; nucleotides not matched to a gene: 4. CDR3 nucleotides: TGTGCCAGCAGTGGAAGGGGGCCCCAAGAGACCCAGTACTTC. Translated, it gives CASSGRGPQETQYF.

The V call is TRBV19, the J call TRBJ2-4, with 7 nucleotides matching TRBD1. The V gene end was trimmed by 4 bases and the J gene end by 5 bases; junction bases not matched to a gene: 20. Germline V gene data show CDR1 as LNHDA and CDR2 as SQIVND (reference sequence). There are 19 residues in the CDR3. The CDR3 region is CASSTPEDRLGFLENIQYF. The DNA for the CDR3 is TGTGCCAGTAGTACCCCGGAGGACAGGTTGGGGTTCCTCGAAAACATTCAGTACTTC.

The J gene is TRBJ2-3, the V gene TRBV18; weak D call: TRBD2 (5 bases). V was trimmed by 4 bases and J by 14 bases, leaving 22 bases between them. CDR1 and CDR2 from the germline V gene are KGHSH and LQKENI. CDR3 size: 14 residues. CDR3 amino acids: CASSQNRDSISLYF. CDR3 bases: TGTGCCAGCTCACAGAACCGGGATTCAATCTCCCTGTATTTT.

The CDR3 coding sequence is TGTGCCAGCAGTTTATCTGGACAAGGATACTCTGGAAACACCATATATTTT. Amino acids: CASSLSGQGYSGNTIYF. The gene calls are TRBV27 and TRBJ1-3, with a weak D call TRBD1 (5 bases). Germline V gene lookup returns CDR1 MNHEY and CDR2 SMNVEV (reference sequence). Trimming pared 0 bases from V and 0 bases from J, leaving 12 bases between. The CDR3 totals 17 residues.